This T cell receptor (beta chain) was retrieved from a study of blood T cell repertoires in COVID-19. The table came from immunoSEQ multiplex PCR; TCRdb's copy has only in-frame clones and leaves some out. The sample carries fewer than 300,000 clones, around 84% recorded once. This clone was found once. This CDR3 comprises 13 residues. Germline-derived CDR1 and CDR2 are SGHDT and YYEEEE. V was clipped by 6 bases and J by 8 bases; unmatched bases: 10. The receptor was derived from a man aged 50-60 years with COVID-19, enrolled during active disease. The chain couples TRBV5-6 to TRBJ1-2; 7 nucleotides align to TRBD1. Sequenced: peripheral blood. The CDR3 region is CASTRGQVDGYTF. As DNA, the CDR3 is TGTGCCAGCACCAGAGGACAGGTCGACGGCTACACCTTC.